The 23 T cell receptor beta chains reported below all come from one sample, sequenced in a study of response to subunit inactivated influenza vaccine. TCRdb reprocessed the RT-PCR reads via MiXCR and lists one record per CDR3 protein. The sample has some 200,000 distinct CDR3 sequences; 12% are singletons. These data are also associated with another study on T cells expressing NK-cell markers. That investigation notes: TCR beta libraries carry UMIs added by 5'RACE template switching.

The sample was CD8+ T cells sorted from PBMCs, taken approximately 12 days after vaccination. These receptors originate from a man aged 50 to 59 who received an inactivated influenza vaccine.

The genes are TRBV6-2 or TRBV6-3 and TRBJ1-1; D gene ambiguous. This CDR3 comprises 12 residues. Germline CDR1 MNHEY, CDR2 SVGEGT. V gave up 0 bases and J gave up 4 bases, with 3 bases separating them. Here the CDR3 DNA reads TGTGCCAGCAGTTACTCATCCACTGAAGCTTTCTTT. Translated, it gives CASSYSSTEAFF.

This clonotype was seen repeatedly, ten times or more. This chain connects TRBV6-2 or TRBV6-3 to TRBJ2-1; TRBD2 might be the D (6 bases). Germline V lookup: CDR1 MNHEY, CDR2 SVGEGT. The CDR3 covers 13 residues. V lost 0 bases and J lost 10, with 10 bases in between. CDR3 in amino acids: CASSYSKLAEQFF. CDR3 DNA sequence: TGTGCCAGCAGTTACTCGAAACTAGCCGAGCAGTTCTTC.

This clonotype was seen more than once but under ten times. The CDR3 region has the DNA TGTGCCAGCAGCACCCCTAGCGGGTGGAACACAGATACGCAGTATTTT. It is translated as CASSTPSGWNTDTQYF. This rearrangement joins TRBV7-9 to TRBJ2-3; 8 positions agree with TRBD2. The CDR3 consists of 16 residues. Germline lookup yields CDR1 SEHNR and CDR2 FQNEAQ (reference sequence). Trimming removed 5 bases from V and 2 bases from J; junction bases left unmatched: 9.

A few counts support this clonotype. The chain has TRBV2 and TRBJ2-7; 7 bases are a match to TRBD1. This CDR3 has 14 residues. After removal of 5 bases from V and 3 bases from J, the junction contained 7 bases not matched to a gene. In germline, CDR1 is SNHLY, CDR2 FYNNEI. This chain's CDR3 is CASSNYRGHYEQYF. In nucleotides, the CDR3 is TGTGCCAGCAGTAACTACAGGGGTCACTACGAGCAGTACTTC.

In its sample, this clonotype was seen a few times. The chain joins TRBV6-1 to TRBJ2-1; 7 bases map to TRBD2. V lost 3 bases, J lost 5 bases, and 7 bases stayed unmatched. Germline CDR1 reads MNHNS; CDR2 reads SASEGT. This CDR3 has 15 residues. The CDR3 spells CASSDLGLGNNEQFF. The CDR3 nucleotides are TGTGCCAGCAGTGATCTTGGACTAGGAAACAATGAGCAGTTCTTC.

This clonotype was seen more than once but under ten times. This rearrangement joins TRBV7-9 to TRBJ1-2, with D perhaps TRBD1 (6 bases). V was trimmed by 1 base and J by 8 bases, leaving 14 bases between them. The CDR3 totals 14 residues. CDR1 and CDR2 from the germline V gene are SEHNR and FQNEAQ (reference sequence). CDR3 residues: CASSLDPGANGYTF. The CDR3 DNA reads TGTGCCAGCAGCTTAGACCCAGGGGCCAACGGCTACACCTTC.

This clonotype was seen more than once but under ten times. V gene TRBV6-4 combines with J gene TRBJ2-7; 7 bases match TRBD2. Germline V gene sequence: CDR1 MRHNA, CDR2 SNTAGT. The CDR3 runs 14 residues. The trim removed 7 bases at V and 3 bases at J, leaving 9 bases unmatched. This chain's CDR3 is CASTKPGLLYEQYF. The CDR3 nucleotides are TGTGCCAGCACCAAGCCGGGACTACTCTACGAGCAGTACTTC.

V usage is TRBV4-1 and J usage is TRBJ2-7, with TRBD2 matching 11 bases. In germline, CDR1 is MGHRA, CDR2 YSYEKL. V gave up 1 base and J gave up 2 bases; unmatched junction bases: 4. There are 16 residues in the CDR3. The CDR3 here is CASSQVASGGTYEQYF. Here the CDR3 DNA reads TGCGCCAGCAGCCAAGTGGCTAGCGGGGGGACCTACGAGCAGTACTTC.

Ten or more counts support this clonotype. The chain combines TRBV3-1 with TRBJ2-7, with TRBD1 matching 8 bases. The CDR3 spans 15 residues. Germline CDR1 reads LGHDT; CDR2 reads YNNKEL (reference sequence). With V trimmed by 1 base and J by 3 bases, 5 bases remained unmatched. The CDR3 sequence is CASSQVDRDGYEQYF. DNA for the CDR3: TGTGCCAGCAGCCAAGTGGACAGGGACGGCTACGAGCAGTACTTC.

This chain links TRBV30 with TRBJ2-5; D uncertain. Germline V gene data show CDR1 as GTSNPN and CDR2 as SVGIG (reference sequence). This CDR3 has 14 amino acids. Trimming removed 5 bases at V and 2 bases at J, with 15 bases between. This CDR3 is CAWSWLAVQETQYF. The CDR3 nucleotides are TGTGCCTGGTCTTGGTTGGCTGTTCAAGAGACCCAGTACTTC.

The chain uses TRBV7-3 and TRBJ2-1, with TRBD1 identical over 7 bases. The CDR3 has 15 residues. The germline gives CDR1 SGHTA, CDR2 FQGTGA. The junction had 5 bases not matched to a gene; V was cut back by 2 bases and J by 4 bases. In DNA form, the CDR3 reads TGTGCCAGCAGCTTATGGGACAGCCCTTACAATGAGCAGTTCTTC. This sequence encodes CASSLWDSPYNEQFF.

CDR3 sequence: CASSLSSPRGAGNTIYF. CDR3 nucleotides: TGTGCCAGCAGTTTATCGAGCCCACGGGGGGCTGGAAACACCATATATTTT. This chain uses TRBV27 with TRBJ1-3, with D perhaps TRBD1 (5 bases). Germline V gene sequence: CDR1 MNHEY, CDR2 SMNVEV (reference sequence). The V gene lost 0 bases and the J gene lost 2 bases, with 14 bases spanning the gap. The CDR3 has 17 residues.

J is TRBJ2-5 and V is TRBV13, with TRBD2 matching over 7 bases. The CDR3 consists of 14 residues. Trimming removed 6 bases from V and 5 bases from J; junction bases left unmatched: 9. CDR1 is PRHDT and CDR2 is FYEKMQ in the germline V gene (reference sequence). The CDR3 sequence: CASRPLGGTETQYF. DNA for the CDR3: TGTGCCAGCAGACCGCTGGGGGGGACGGAGACCCAGTACTTC.

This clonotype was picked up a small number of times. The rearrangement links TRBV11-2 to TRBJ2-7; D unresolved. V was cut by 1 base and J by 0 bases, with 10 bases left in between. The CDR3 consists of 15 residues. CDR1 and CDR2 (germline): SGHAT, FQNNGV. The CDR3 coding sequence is TGTGCCAGCAGCTTAGGCTCCGGTCGCTCCTACGAGCAGTACTTC. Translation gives CASSLGSGRSYEQYF.

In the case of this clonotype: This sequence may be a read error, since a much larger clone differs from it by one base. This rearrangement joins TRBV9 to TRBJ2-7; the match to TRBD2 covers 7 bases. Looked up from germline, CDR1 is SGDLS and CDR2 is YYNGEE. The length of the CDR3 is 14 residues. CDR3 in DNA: TGTGCCAGCGGACCGGGACCTGGGGACTACGAGCAGCACTTC. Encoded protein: CASGPGPGDYEQHF.

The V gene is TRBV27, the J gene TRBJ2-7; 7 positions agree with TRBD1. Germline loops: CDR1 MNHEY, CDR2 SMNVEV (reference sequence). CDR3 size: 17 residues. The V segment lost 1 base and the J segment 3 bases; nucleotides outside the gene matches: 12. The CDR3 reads CASSLFPNRGVYYEQYF. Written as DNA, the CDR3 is TGTGCCAGCAGTTTATTCCCCAACAGGGGTGTATACTACGAGCAGTACTTC.

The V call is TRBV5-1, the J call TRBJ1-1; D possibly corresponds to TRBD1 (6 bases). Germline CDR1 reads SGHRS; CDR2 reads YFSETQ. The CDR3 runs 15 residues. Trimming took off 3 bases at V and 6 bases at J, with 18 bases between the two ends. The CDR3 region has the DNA TGCGCCAGCAGCTGGACCTTTGGAGGGGGATCTGAAGCTTTCTTT. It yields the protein CASSWTFGGGSEAFF.

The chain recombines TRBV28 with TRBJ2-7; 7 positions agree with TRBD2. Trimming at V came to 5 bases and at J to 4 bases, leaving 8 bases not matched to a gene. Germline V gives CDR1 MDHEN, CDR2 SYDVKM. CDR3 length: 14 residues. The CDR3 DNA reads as TGTGCCAGCAGTACCACTAGCGACCGTTACGAGCAGTACTTC. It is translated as CASSTTSDRYEQYF.

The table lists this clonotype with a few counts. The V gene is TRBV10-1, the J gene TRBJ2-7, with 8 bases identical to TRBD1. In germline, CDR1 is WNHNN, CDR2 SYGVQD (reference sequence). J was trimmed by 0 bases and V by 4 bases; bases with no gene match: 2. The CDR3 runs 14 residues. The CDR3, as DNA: TGCGCCAGCAGTGGACAGGGGTCCTCCTACGAGCAGTACTTC. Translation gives CASSGQGSSYEQYF.

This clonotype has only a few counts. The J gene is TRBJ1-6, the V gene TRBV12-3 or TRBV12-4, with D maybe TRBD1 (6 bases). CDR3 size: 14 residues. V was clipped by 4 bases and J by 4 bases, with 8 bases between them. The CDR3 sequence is CASSSTGYNSPLHF. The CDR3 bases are TGTGCCAGCAGTTCCACAGGGTATAATTCACCCCTCCACTTT.

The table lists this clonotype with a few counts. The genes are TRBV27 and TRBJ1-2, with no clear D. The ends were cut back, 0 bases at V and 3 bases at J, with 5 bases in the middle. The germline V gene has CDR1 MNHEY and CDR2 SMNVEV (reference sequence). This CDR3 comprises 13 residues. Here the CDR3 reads CASSLSGDYGYTF. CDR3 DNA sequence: TGTGCCAGCAGTTTATCCGGCGACTATGGCTACACCTTC.

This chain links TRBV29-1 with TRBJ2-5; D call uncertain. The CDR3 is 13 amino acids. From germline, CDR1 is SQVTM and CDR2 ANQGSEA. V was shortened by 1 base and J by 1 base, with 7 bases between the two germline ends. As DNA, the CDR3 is TGCAGCGTTGAAGTAGCAGTCCAAGAGACCCAGTACTTC. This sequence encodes CSVEVAVQETQYF.

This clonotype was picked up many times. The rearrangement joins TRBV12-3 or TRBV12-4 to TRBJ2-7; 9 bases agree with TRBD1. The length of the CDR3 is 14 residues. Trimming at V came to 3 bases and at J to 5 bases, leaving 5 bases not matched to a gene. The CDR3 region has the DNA TGTGCCAGCAGTTTGACAGGGGGGGGCCACGAGCAGTACTTC. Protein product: CASSLTGGGHEQYF.